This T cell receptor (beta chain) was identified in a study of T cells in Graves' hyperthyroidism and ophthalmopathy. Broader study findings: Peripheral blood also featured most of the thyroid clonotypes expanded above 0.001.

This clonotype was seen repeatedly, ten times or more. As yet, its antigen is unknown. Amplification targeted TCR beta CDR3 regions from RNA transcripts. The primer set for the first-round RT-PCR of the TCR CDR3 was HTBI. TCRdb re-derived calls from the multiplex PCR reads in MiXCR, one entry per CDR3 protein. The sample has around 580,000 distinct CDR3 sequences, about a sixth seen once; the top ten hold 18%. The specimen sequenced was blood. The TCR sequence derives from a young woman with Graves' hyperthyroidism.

CDR3 protein: CASSLHSSNQPQHF. The CDR3 nucleotides read TGTGCCAGCAGTTTACACAGTAGCAATCAGCCCCAGCATTTT. The rearrangement uses TRBV28 and TRBJ1-5, with D hard to call. Per germline, CDR1 MDHEN and CDR2 SYDVKM. Trimming left V 2 bases short and J 0 bases short, with 5 bases between. This CDR3 contains 14 residues.